This is a list of T cell receptor beta chains from one sample in a study of blood T cell repertoires in COVID-19. TCRdb's table, derived via immunoSEQ multiplex PCR, lists solely in-frame clones and lacks some. Of over 350,000 clones listed, roughly 90% were seen once; the top ten hold 4.3%. Sequenced input: peripheral blood. Receptors originate from a woman in her twenties or thirties with acute or convalescent COVID-19. Each CDR3 is given with its conserved first and last residue. The D gene is left open where the match is weak. The size field is filled for only some rows; it gives once, few, many or a size class.

TRBD1,.,TRBV5-1,TRBJ2-2,CASSTTGIGELFF,TGCGCCAGCAGCACGACAGGGATCGGGGAGCTGTTTTTT
TRBD1,.,TRBV2,TRBJ1-1,CASSENRGAFF,TGTGCCAGCAGTGAAAACAGGGGAGCTTTCTTT
.,.,TRBV29-1,TRBJ2-1,CSVVLNGRGLNEQFF,TGCAGCGTTGTACTGAATGGACGGGGATTAAATGAGCAGTTCTTC
.,.,TRBV19,TRBJ1-5,CASSFEWALAQPQHF,TGTGCCAGTAGTTTCGAATGGGCGCTCGCTCAGCCCCAGCATTTT
TRBD2,.,TRBV24-1,TRBJ2-3,CATSDLERSGGGARDTQYF,TGTGCCACCAGTGATTTGGAACGGTCTGGCGGGGGGGCCAGAGATACGCAGTATTTT
TRBD1,.,TRBV19,TRBJ1-2,CASSSGTGLSGGYTF,TGTGCCAGTAGTTCCGGGACAGGGCTATCAGGGGGCTACACCTTC
TRBD1,.,TRBV6-5,TRBJ1-2,CASRQGTYGYTF,TGTGCCAGTCGACAGGGTACCTATGGCTACACCTTC
.,.,TRBV4-2,TRBJ1-3,CASSQAGRGAGNTIYF,TGTGCCAGCAGCCAGGCGGGGAGGGGGGCTGGAAACACCATATATTTT
.,.,TRBV18,TRBJ2-6,CASSSGFSGANVLTF,TGTGCCAGCTCATCCGGGTTCTCTGGGGCCAACGTCCTGACTTTC
.,.,TRBV6-5,TRBJ1-2,CASVLNYGYTF,TGTGCCAGCGTTCTTAACTATGGCTACACCTTC
.,.,TRBV11-2,TRBJ2-1,CASSLGSVEQFF,TGTGCCAGCAGCTTAGGCAGCGTTGAGCAGTTCTTC
.,once,TRBV29-1,TRBJ2-7,CSVAERTNEQYF,TGCAGCGTTGCTGAGCGGACTAACGAGCAGTACTTC
TRBD1,few,TRBV23-1,TRBJ2-7,CASSPSGTVYEQYF,TGCGCCAGCAGTCCCTCCGGGACAGTATACGAGCAGTACTTC
.,.,TRBV5-1,TRBJ1-1,CASSLGRQYTEAFF,TGCGCCAGCAGCTTGGGCAGACAGTACACTGAAGCTTTCTTT
TRBD1,.,TRBV6-5,TRBJ1-5,CASRKGQGHQPQHF,TGTGCCAGCAGAAAGGGACAGGGTCATCAGCCCCAGCATTTT
.,.,TRBV5-1,TRBJ1-1,CASSQDSQMAFF,TGCGCCAGCAGCCAGGACAGTCAAATGGCTTTCTTT
TRBD1,.,TRBV2,TRBJ1-2,CASSLLGNRGGNYGYTF,TGTGCCAGCAGTCTTTTGGGTAACAGGGGGGGAAACTATGGCTACACCTTC
TRBD1,.,TRBV18,TRBJ2-7,CASSPGTGGYEQYF,TGTGCCAGCTCACCCGGGACAGGCGGCTACGAGCAGTACTTC
TRBD1,.,TRBV7-2,TRBJ1-2,CASSSTGIYGYTF,TGTGCCAGCAGCTCGACAGGGATCTATGGCTACACCTTC
TRBD1,.,TRBV6-2/TRBV6-3,TRBJ1-5,CASSYSVDRGSQPQHF,TGTGCCAGCAGTTACTCGGTCGACAGGGGATCCCAGCCCCAGCATTTT
TRBD2,.,TRBV2,TRBJ2-7,CASSEAGGVASWEQYF,TGTGCCAGCAGTGAAGCGGGGGGGGTGGCGTCGTGGGAGCAGTACTTC
.,.,TRBV7-6,TRBJ2-1,CASSPAWRGPLISYNEQFF,TGTGCCAGCAGCCCTGCTTGGCGGGGGCCCTTAATCTCCTACAATGAGCAGTTCTTC
.,.,TRBV5-1,TRBJ2-7,CASRRGAYEQYF,TGCGCCAGCAGACGGGGAGCCTACGAGCAGTACTTC
.,once,TRBV30,TRBJ1-5,CAWSVPGASSNQPQHF,TGTGCCTGGAGTGTCCCTGGGGCCTCTAGCAATCAGCCCCAGCATTTT
.,.,TRBV2,TRBJ2-5,CASSERSAGKETQYF,TGTGCCAGCAGTGAACGCTCGGCGGGGAAAGAGACCCAGTACTTC
.,.,TRBV29-1,TRBJ1-2,CSVTGRDTNYGYTF,TGCAGCGTGACCGGACGGGACACCAACTATGGCTACACCTTC
.,once,TRBV5-6,TRBJ1-1,CASSSSGVDNTEAFF,TGTGCCAGCAGCTCTTCCGGGGTGGATAACACTGAAGCTTTCTTT
.,.,TRBV21-1,TRBJ2-3,CASSNWGTASTDTQYF,TGTGCCAGCAGCAATTGGGGGACAGCTAGCACAGATACGCAGTATTTT
.,.,TRBV5-1,TRBJ2-7,CASSTGGGTLSYEQYF,TGCGCCAGCAGCACCGGTGGAGGGACCCTCTCCTACGAGCAGTACTTC
TRBD1,.,TRBV24-1,TRBJ2-5,CATSDLGQGRETQYF,TGTGCCACCAGTGATCTGGGACAGGGGAGGGAGACCCAGTACTTC
.,.,TRBV2,TRBJ1-6,CASIRGIVNSPLHF,TGTGCCAGCATCCGGGGGATTGTTAATTCACCCCTCCACTTT
.,.,TRBV19,TRBJ1-2,CASSIPTGPSYGYTF,TGTGCCAGTAGTATTCCCACAGGGCCCAGCTATGGCTACACCTTC
TRBD1,once,TRBV5-1,TRBJ2-3,CASAGQGKDTQYF,TGCGCCAGCGCGGGACAGGGTAAGGATACGCAGTATTTT
TRBD2,.,TRBV3-1/TRBV3-2,TRBJ2-1,CASSPAGGRLGRRNEQFF,TGTGCCAGCAGTCCAGCGGGGGGCCGATTGGGGCGTCGCAATGAGCAGTTCTTC
.,.,TRBV9,TRBJ2-2,CASSLSPTGASGELFF,TGTGCCAGCAGCCTTTCCCCGACTGGGGCGAGCGGGGAGCTGTTTTTT
.,many,TRBV25-1,TRBJ1-5,CASSEGGNQPQHF,TGTGCCAGCAGTGAAGGAGGCAATCAGCCCCAGCATTTT